This T cell receptor beta chain was identified in a study of blood T cells in healthy people across ages. Turning to this clonotype: The antigen is not known.

CDR3 length equals 13 residues. Trimming removed 6 bases from V and 5 bases from J, with 13 bases in between. The germline V gene encodes CDR1 KGHSH and CDR2 LQKENI. Findings and limits, study-wide: Both naive CD4+ cell counts and diversity were greater in long-lived donors than in aged donors.

Next came a second PCR, run for about 6 to 11 cycles, which used a sample-barcoded 5' primer along with a J-beta primer mix. The study obtained at least 3 million CDR3-containing paired-end reads from every sample. One entry per CDR3 protein, called by TCRdb with MiXCR from the 5' RACE reads. Among about 830,000 distinct CDR3 sequences listed, 58% were seen once. The sample comprised blood. The V gene is TRBV18, the J gene TRBJ1-1, with D maybe TRBD1 (5 bases). The clonotype comes from a man aged 25-40 years in good health. The CDR3 sequence is CASSPWGGTEAFF. The CDR3 region has the DNA TGTGCCAGCTCCCCATGGGGGGGGACTGAAGCTTTCTTT.